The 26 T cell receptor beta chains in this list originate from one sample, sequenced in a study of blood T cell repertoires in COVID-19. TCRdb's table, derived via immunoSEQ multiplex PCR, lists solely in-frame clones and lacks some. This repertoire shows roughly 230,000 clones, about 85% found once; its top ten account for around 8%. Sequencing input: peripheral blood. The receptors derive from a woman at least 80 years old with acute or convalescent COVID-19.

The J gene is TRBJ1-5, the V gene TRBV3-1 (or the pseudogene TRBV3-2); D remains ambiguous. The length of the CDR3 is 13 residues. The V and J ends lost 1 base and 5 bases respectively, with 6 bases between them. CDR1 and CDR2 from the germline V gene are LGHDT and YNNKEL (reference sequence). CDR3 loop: CASSQVIDQPQHF. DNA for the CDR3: TGTGCCAGCAGCCAAGTGATAGATCAGCCCCAGCATTTT.

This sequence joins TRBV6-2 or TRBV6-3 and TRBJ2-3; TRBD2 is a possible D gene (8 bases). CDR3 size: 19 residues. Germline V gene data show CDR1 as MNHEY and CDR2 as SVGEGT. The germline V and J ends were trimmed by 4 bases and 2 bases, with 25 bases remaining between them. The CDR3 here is CASSFSPLGGGGFTDTQYF. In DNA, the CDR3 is TGTGCCAGCAGTTTTTCCCCCTTAGGGGGCGGGGGGTTCACAGATACGCAGTATTTT.

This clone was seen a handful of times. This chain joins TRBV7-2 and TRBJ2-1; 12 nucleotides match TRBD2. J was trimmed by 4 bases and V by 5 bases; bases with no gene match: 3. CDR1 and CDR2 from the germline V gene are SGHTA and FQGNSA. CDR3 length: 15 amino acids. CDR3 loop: CASSGGLAGYNEQFF. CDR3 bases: TGTGCCAGCAGCGGAGGACTAGCGGGGTACAATGAGCAGTTCTTC.

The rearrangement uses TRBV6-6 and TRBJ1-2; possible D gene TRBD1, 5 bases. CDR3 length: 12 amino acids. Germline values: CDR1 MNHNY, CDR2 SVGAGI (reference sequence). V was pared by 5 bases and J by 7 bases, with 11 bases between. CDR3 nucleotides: TGTGCCAGCAGTGCGGGGGGGGGTGGCTACACCTTC. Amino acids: CASSAGGGGYTF.

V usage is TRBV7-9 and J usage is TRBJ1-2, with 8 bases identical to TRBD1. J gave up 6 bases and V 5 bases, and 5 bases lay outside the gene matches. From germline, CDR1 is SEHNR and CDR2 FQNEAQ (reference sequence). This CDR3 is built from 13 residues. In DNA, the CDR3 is TGTGCCAGCAGCCGGACAGGGTCTGATGGCTACACCTTC. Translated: CASSRTGSDGYTF.

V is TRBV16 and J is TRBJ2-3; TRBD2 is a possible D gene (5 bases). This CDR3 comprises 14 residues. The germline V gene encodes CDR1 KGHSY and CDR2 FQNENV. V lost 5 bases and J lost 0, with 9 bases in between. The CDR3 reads CASSDTRSTDTQYF. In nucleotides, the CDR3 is TGTGCCAGCAGCGATACTAGAAGCACAGATACGCAGTATTTT.

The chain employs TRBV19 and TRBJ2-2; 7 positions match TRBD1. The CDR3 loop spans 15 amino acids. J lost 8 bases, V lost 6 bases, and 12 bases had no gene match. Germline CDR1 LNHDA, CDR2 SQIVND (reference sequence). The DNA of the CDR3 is TGTGCCAGTAGAGACAGGGCCCACTCGGCAGGGGAGCTGTTTTTT. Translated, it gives CASRDRAHSAGELFF. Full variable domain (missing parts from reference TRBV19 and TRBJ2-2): DGGITQSPKYLFRKEGQNVTLSCEQNLNHDAMYWYRQDPGQGLRLIYYSQIVNDFQKGDIAEGYSVSREKKESFPLTVTSAQKNPTAFYLCASRDRAHSAGELFFGEGSRLTVL.

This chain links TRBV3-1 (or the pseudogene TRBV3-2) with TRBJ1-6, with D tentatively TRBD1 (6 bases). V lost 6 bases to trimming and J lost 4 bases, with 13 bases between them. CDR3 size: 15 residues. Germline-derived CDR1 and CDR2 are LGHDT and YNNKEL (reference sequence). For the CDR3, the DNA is TGTGCCAGCAGTCAATCGGACAGTTATAATTCACCCCTCCACTTT. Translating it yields CASSQSDSYNSPLHF.

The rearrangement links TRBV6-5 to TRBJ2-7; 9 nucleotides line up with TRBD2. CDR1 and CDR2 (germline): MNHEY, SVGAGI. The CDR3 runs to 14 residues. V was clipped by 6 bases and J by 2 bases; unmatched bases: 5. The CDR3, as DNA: TGTGCCAGCAGCCTAGCGGGACCCACCTACGAGCAGTACTTC. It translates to CASSLAGPTYEQYF.

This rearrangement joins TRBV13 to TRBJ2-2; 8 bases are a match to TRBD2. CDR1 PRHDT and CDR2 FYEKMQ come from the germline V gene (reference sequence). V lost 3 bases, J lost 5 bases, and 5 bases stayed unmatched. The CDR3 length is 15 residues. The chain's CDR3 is CASSFYSGVTGELFF. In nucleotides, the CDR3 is TGTGCCAGCAGCTTCTATAGCGGGGTAACCGGGGAGCTGTTTTTT.

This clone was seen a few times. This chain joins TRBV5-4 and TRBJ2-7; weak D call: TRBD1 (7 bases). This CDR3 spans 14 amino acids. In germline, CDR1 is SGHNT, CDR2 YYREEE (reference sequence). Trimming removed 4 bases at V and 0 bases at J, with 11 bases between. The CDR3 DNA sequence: TGTGCCAGCAGCACGCAGGGGGGCTCCTACGAGCAGTACTTC. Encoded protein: CASSTQGGSYEQYF. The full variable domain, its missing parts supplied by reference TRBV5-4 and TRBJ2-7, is ETGVTQSPTHLIKTRGQQVTLRCSSQSGHNTVSWYQQALGQGPQFIFQYYREEENGRGNFPPRFSGLQFPNYSSELNVNALELDDSALYLCASSTQGGSYEQYFGPGTRLTVT.

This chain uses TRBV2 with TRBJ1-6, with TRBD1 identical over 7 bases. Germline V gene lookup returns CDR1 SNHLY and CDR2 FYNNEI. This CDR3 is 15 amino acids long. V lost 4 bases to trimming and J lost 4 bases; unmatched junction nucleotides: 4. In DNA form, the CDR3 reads TGTGCCAGCAGTGGACAGGGCCGTTATAATTCACCCCTCCACTTT. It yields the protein CASSGQGRYNSPLHF.

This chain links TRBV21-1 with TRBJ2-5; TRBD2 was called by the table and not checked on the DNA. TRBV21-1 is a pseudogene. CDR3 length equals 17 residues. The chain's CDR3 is CASTRWREGITKETQYF. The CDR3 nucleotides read TGTGCCAGCACCAGATGGAGGGAGGGAATAACTAAAGAGACCCAGTACTTC.

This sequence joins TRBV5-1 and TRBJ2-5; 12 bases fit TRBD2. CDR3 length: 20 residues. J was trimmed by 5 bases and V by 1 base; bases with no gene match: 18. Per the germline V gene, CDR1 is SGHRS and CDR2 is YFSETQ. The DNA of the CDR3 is TGCGCCAGCAGCTTGCCGACGACTAGCGGGAGTGCGAGTTTAGGGGAGACCCAGTACTTC. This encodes CASSLPTTSGSASLGETQYF. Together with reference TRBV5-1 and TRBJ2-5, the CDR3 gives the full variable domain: KAGVTQTPRYLIKTRGQQVTLSCSPISGHRSVSWYQQTPGQGLQFLFEYFSETQRNKGNFPGRFSGRQFSNSRSEMNVSTLELGDSALYLCASSLPTTSGSASLGETQYFGPGTRLLVL.

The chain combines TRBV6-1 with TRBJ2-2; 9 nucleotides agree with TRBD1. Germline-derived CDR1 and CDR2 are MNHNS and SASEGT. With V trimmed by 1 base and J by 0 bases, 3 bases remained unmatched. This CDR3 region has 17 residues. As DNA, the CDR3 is TGTGCCAGCAGTGAAGGGACAGGGGCAACGAACACCGGGGAGCTGTTTTTT. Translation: CASSEGTGATNTGELFF.

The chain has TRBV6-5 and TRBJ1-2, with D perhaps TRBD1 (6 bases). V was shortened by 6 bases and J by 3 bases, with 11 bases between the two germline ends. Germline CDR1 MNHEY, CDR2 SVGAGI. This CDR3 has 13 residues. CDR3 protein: CASRPRTDYGYTF. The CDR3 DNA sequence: TGTGCCAGCAGACCCAGGACAGACTATGGCTACACCTTC.

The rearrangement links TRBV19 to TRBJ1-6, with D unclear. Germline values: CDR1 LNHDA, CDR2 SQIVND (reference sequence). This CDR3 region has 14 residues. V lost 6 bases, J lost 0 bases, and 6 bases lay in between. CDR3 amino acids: CASSPGSYNSPLHF. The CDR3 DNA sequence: TGTGCCAGTAGCCCCGGCTCCTATAATTCACCCCTCCACTTT.

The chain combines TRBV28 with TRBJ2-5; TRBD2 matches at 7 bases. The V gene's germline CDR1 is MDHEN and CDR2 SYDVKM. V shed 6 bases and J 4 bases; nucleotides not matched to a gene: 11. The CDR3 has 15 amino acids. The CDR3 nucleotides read TGTGCCAGCAGCGGGAATGTCGGGGGGTCAGAGACCCAGTACTTC. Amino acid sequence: CASSGNVGGSETQYF.

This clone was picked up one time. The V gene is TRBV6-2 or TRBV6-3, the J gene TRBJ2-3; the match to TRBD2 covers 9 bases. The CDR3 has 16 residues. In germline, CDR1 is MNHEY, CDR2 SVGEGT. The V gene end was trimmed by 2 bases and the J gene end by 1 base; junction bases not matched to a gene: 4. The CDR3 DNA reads TGTGCCAGCAGTTACGGCCGGACTAGCGGCACAGATACGCAGTATTTT. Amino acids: CASSYGRTSGTDTQYF.

The CDR3 region is CASSLASGTSGGPRTDTQYF. DNA of the CDR3: TGCGCCAGCAGCTTGGCCTCCGGGACTAGCGGGGGGCCACGAACAGATACGCAGTATTTT. The chain joins TRBV5-1 to TRBJ2-3; TRBD2 agrees at 15 bases. V shed 0 bases, J shed 3 bases, and the junction held 11 bases outside the gene matches. The germline V gene has CDR1 SGHRS and CDR2 YFSETQ. The CDR3 spans 20 residues.

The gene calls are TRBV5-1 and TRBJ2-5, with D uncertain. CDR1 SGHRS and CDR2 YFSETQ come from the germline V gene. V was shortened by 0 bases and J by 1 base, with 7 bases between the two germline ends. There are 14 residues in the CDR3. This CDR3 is CASSLDIPQETQYF. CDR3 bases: TGCGCCAGCAGCTTGGACATTCCCCAAGAGACCCAGTACTTC.

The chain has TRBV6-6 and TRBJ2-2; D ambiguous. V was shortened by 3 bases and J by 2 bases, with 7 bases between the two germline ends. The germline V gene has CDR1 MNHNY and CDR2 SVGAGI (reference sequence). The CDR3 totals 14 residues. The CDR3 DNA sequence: TGTGCCAGCAGTTATACAGTAAACACCGGGGAGCTGTTTTTT. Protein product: CASSYTVNTGELFF.

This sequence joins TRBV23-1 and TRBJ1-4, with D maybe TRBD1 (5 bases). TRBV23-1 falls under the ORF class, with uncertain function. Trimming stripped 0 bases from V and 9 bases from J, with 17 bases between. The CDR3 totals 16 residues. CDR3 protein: CASSQSQGSSMKKLFF. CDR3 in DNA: TGCGCCAGCAGTCAATCCCAGGGAAGCTCAATGAAAAAACTGTTTTTT.

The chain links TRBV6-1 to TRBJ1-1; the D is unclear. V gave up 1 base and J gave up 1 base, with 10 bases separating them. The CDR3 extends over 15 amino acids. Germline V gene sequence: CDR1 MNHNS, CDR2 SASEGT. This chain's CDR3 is CASSEVRAGNTEAFF. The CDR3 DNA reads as TGTGCCAGCAGTGAAGTGAGGGCGGGGAACACTGAAGCTTTCTTT.

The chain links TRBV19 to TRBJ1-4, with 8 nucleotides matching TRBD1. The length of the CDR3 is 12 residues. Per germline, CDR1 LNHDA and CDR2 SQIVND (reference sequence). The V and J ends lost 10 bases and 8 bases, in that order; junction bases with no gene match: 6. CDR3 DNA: TGTGCCACTCAGGGGGCGCGGGAAAAACTGTTTTTT. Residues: CATQGAREKLFF.

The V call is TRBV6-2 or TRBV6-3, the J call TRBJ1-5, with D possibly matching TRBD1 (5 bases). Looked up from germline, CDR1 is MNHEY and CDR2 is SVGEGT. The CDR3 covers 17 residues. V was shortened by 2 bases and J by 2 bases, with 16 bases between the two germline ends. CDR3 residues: CASSYIRGGWGNQPQHF. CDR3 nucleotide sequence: TGTGCCAGCAGTTACATCCGCGGGGGATGGGGCAATCAGCCCCAGCATTTT.